This TCR beta chain was obtained from a study of hypomethylating agent response in myelodysplastic syndrome. Study information: Of the myelodysplastic syndrome patients, eight to ten were male, 2 female. Response meant complete response or hematologic improvement; all other patients were non-responders.

Each sample had approximately 430 ng DNA, as two 200 ng replicates, at survey resolution. In the authors' methods: Of more than 150,000 unique clonotypes, around 1.7% were previously reported viral-epitope-specific in VDJdb. Using immunoSEQ multiplex PCR, the repertoire was profiled, and TCRdb retains in-frame clones only, with some absent. V and J calls and clone size are copied from that table; D and trimming were computed from the DNA. This table holds about 4,700 clones, around 83% found once. The receptor comes from a human donor with myelodysplastic syndrome. The source material was bone marrow, sampled before or after starting hypomethylating agent treatment for myelodysplastic syndrome (not recorded which).

In DNA form, the CDR3 reads TGTGCCAGCAGCCCGAGGCAAGAGGAAGGCGAGCAGTACTTC. This sequence encodes CASSPRQEEGEQYF. The chain carries TRBV9 and TRBJ2-5, with D hard to call. TRBJ2-7 explains the end of the DNA better; the J call may be wrong. The CDR3 consists of 14 residues. CDR1 is SGDLS, CDR2 YYNGEE, per germline.